A selection of T cell receptor beta chains follows, all from one sample in a study of blood T cell repertoires in COVID-19. The table came from immunoSEQ multiplex PCR; TCRdb's copy has only in-frame clones and leaves some out. The table includes about 270,000 clones, 91% detected once. Specimen: PBMCs or T cells enriched from blood (not recorded which). These receptors were taken from a man between 35 and 55 years old who had been exposed to COVID-19. CDR3s include the opening cysteine and the closing phenylalanine or tryptophan.

CASTLRDSQNTEAFF | TRBJ1-1 | TRBV28
CASSVGTGSSGNTIYF | TRBJ1-3 | TRBV9
CASSLENRGRNTEAFF | TRBJ1-1 | TRBV7-8
CASSWTGQGDDYGYTF | TRBJ1-2 | TRBV7-9
CASSHVGLMNTEAFF | TRBJ1-1 | TRBV5-5
CASSLDRGSYEQYF | TRBJ2-7 | TRBV19
CASSRLQGPSGNTIYF | TRBJ1-3 | TRBV11-2
CASSFPPGDEQYF | TRBJ2-7 | TRBV28
CASSGTSGSIINTQYF | TRBJ2-3 | TRBV19
CATRQGANTGELFF | TRBJ2-2 | TRBV10-3
CASSQQRSAQGAPRQPQHF | TRBJ1-5 | TRBV23-1
CASSLGLFYGYTF | TRBJ1-2 | TRBV7-6
CASSQRPGTGVSGYTF | TRBJ1-2 | TRBV3-1/TRBV3-2
CATSTGNTEAFF | TRBJ1-1 | TRBV24-1
CASSYSFRTRGEKLFF | TRBJ1-4 | TRBV6-5
CASSLQGGRDSPLHF | TRBJ1-6 | TRBV5-4
CASSPSSRTFYGYTF | TRBJ1-2 | TRBV7-6
CASIPGGGGYTF | TRBJ1-2 | TRBV2
CASSLGGLGQPQHF | TRBJ1-5 | TRBV28
CASSAGVSYEQYF | TRBJ2-7 | TRBV9
CASSLTTGPYNEQFF | TRBJ2-1 | TRBV14
CAWSVQGGEKLFF | TRBJ1-4 | TRBV30
CATSDPLKSDRDPSGANVLTF | TRBJ2-6 | TRBV24-1
CASSLVGSSSYEQYF | TRBJ2-7 | TRBV7-9
CASSETGTGTGELFF | TRBJ2-2 | TRBV6-1
CASSQVDSPLHF | TRBJ1-6 | TRBV3-1/TRBV3-2
CASSYSAGAGTEAFF | TRBJ1-1 | TRBV6-5
CASPTSGTSYNEQFF | TRBJ2-1 | TRBV10-1
CASGLAGNTGELFF | TRBJ2-2 | TRBV5-1
CASSTSGLGQETQYF | TRBJ2-5 | TRBV9